These 10 T cell receptor beta chains were sequenced from one sample in a study of blood T cell repertoires in COVID-19. Some clones are missing from TCRdb's copy, which holds only in-frame ones; the method was immunoSEQ multiplex PCR. The sample records roughly 180,000 clones, around 79% being singletons. Input material: peripheral blood. The receptors derive from an older woman with COVID-19, enrolled during active disease.

This clone was counted between two and nine times. The chain recombines TRBV6-2 or TRBV6-3 with TRBJ2-1; the match to TRBD2 covers 12 bases. The V gene end was trimmed by 2 bases and the J gene end by 5 bases; junction bases not matched to a gene: 4. Germline assignment: CDR1 MNHEY and CDR2 SVGEGT. This CDR3 region has 16 residues. The CDR3 DNA reads TGTGCCAGCAGTTACCTGCCTAGCGGGGGGGACAATGAGCAGTTCTTC. Protein product: CASSYLPSGGDNEQFF.

Many counts were recorded for this clone. The chain combines TRBV27 with TRBJ2-1; weak D call: TRBD1 (6 bases). V was pared by 4 bases and J by 0 bases, with 19 bases between. The CDR3 runs 18 residues. Germline V gene sequence: CDR1 MNHEY, CDR2 SMNVEV (reference sequence). CDR3: CASSYDRLGAFSYNEQFF. CDR3 bases: TGTGCCAGCAGTTATGATAGGTTGGGGGCATTCTCCTACAATGAGCAGTTCTTC.

The J gene is TRBJ2-7, the V gene TRBV18; no firm D call. V lost 6 bases and J lost 0, with 3 bases in between. CDR3 length: 11 residues. The germline V gene encodes CDR1 KGHSH and CDR2 LQKENI. This chain's CDR3 is CASSRSYEQYF. The CDR3 bases are TGTGCCAGCTCCCGCTCCTACGAGCAGTACTTC.

This clone was detected only once. This sequence joins TRBV27 and TRBJ2-5; TRBD2 aligns across 14 bases. There are 18 residues in the CDR3. V gave up 5 bases and J gave up 0 bases; unmatched junction bases: 8. Germline lookup yields CDR1 MNHEY and CDR2 SMNVEV (reference sequence). In nucleotides, the CDR3 is TGTGCCAGCAGTCCACTAAGGACTAGCGGGGGGTACCAAGAGACCCAGTACTTC. It yields the protein CASSPLRTSGGYQETQYF.

This clone was detected only once. The rearrangement joins TRBV11-2 to TRBJ2-6; maybe TRBD2 (5 bases). Germline V gene lookup returns CDR1 SGHAT and CDR2 FQNNGV. The V and J ends lost 1 base and 0 bases respectively, with 10 bases between them. The CDR3 covers 17 residues. CDR3 in DNA: TGTGCCAGCAGCTTAGGCCAGAGCGGCTCTGGGGCCAACGTCCTGACTTTC. This codes for CASSLGQSGSGANVLTF.

The chain employs TRBV4-3 and TRBJ1-4; D gene uncertain. V gave up 4 bases and J gave up 0 bases, with 9 bases separating them. This CDR3 contains 15 residues. Germline CDR1 and CDR2: LGHNA and YSLEER. The DNA of the CDR3 is TGCGCCAGCAGCCGAGGGATCTCAACTAATGAAAAACTGTTTTTT. Its translation is CASSRGISTNEKLFF.

The chain is built from TRBV11-3 and TRBJ1-3; D may be TRBD1 (5 bases). Germline lookup yields CDR1 SGHNT and CDR2 YENEEA. V was cut by 2 bases and J by 2 bases, with 7 bases left in between. CDR3 size: 14 residues. The CDR3 loop reads CASSLKGPGNTIYF. The CDR3 DNA is TGTGCCAGCAGCTTAAAGGGGCCTGGAAACACCATATATTTT. Using reference TRBV11-3 and TRBJ1-3 for the parts outside the CDR3, the full variable domain is EAGVVQSPRYKIIEKKQPVAFWCNPISGHNTLYWYLQNLGQGPELLIRYENEEAVDDSQLPKDRFSAERLKGVDSTLKIQPAELGDSAVYLCASSLKGPGNTIYFGEGSWLTVV.

The chain combines TRBV19 with TRBJ1-1; possible D gene TRBD1, 5 bases. The germline CDR1 and CDR2 sequences are LNHDA and SQIVND (reference sequence). V was clipped by 3 bases and J by 0 bases, with 20 bases between them. The CDR3 is 18 residues long. The CDR3: CASSIVGGGTVMNTEAFF. In DNA, the CDR3 is TGTGCCAGTAGTATCGTGGGGGGAGGAACGGTTATGAACACTGAAGCTTTCTTT.

This chain joins TRBV7-9 and TRBJ1-2; 7 bases line up with TRBD1. The CDR3 length is 14 residues. V trimming: 5 bases; J trimming: 4 bases; junction bases outside the gene matches: 7. Germline-derived CDR1 and CDR2 are SEHNR and FQNEAQ (reference sequence). CDR3 sequence (DNA): TGTGCCAGCAGCGCGGGACAGACTCTCTATGGCTACACCTTC. Its translation is CASSAGQTLYGYTF.

This clone was seen only a few times. V usage is TRBV4-1 and J usage is TRBJ1-2; the D gene is possibly TRBD1 (6 bases). Trimming stripped 3 bases from V and 5 bases from J, with 28 bases between. The CDR3 extends over 19 amino acids. From germline, CDR1 is MGHRA and CDR2 YSYEKL. The CDR3 sequence: CASSQDYHGRGRGNYGYTF. Written as DNA, the CDR3 is TGCGCCAGCAGCCAGGATTACCATGGCAGGGGAAGGGGGAATTATGGCTACACCTTC.